This T cell receptor (beta chain) was observed in a study of blood T cells in healthy people across ages. Study in general: When template switching was applied, about one barcoded beta molecule was captured per two T cells.

Combining a sample-barcoded 5' primer with a J-beta primer mix, a second PCR ran for 7 to 11 cycles. MiXCR, applied by TCRdb to the 5' RACE reads, yields one record per CDR3 protein. This sample has around 990,000 distinct CDR3 sequences, with roughly two fifths found just once. This CDR3 is 13 amino acids long. The ends lost 5 bases at V and 10 bases at J; junction bases unmatched: 10. Germline CDR1 and CDR2: MNHNY and SVGAGI (reference sequence). Study-wide results and limits: Both naive CD4+ cell counts and diversity were greater in long-lived donors than in aged donors.

Each donor gave around 9.3 milliliters of peripheral blood. Each sample used at least 6 million PBMCs. Regarding this clonotype: Its antigen is still unknown.

This TCR came from a man between 18 and 29 years old in good health. Sequencing used blood. This chain joins TRBV6-6 and TRBJ2-7; 8 nucleotides match TRBD2. The CDR3 is CASSTVSGAPQYF. The CDR3 DNA reads as TGTGCCAGCAGTACCGTTAGCGGGGCCCCCCAGTACTTC.